This T cell receptor beta chain emerged from a study of blood T cells in healthy people across ages. Alongside a J-beta primer mix, a sample-barcoded 5' primer served in a second PCR lasting roughly 7 to 11 cycles. TCRdb reprocessed the 5' RACE reads with MiXCR, giving one entry per CDR3 protein. Among approximately 800,000 distinct CDR3 sequences listed, around 36% were seen once. With regard to this clonotype: The junction does not match germline at one end; this may be a read error.

The CDR3 loop spans 14 amino acids. Germline CDR1 reads ENHRY; CDR2 reads SYGVKD. This sequence joins TRBV10-3 and TRBJ2-4; a possible D gene is TRBD1 (5 bases). The DNA matches TRBJ2-7 better at its end, which makes the J call doubtful. This TCR came from a young man in good health. Source material: blood. The CDR3 spells CATSESPGPGEQYF. The CDR3 DNA reads TGTGCCACCAGTGAGTCTCCAGGGCCGGGCGAGCAGTACTTC.